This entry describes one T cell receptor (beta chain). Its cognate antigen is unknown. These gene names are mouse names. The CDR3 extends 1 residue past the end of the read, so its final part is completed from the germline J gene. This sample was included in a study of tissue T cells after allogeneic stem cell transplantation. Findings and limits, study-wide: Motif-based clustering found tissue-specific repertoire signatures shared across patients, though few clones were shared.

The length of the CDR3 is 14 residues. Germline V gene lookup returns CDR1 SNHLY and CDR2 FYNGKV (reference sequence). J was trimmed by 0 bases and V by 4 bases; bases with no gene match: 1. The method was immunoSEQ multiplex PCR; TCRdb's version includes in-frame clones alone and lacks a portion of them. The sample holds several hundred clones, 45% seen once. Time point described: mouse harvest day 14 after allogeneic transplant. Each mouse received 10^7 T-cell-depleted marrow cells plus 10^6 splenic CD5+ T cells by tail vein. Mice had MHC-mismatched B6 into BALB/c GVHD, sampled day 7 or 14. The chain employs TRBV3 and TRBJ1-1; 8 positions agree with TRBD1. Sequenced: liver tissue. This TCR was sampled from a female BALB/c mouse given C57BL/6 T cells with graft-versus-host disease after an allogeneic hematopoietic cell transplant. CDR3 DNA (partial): TGTGCCAGCAGCTCGGGACAGGCAAACACAGAAGTCTTC. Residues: CASSSGQANTEVF. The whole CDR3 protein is CASSSGQANTEVFF.